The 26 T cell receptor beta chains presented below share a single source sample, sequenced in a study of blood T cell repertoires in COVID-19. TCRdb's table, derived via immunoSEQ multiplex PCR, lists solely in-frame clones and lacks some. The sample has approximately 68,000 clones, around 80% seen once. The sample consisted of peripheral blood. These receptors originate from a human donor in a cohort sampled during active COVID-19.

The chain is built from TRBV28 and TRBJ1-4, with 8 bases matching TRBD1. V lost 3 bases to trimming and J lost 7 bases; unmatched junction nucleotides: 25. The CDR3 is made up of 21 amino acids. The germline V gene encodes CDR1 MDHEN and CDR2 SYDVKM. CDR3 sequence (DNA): TGTGCCAGCAGTTTCACCCGCCTTTACTGGACAGGGTCTACGGAAGGTGAAAAACTGTTTTTT. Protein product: CASSFTRLYWTGSTEGEKLFF.

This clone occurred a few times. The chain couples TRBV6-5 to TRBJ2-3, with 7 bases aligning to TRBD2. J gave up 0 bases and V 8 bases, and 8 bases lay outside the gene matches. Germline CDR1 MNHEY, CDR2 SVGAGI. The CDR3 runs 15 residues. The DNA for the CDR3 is TGTGCCAGCGCCAGTCTAGCGGTTAGCACAGATACGCAGTATTTT. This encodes CASASLAVSTDTQYF.

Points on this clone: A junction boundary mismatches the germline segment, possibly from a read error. The CDR3: CASSLGGLAGGLDF. The CDR3 DNA sequence: TGTGCCAGCAGTTTAGGGGGACTAGCGGGAGGGCTGGACTTC. This chain connects TRBV27 to TRBJ2-7, with 16 bases fitting TRBD2. Looked up from germline, CDR1 is MNHEY and CDR2 is SMNVEV (reference sequence). CDR3 length: 14 residues.

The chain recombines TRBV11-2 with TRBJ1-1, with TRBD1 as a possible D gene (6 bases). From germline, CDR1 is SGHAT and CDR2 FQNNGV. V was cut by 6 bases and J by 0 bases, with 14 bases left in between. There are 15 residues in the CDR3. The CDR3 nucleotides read TGTGCCAGCAGGTCGACAGGATTCATGAACACTGAAGCTTTCTTT. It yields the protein CASRSTGFMNTEAFF.

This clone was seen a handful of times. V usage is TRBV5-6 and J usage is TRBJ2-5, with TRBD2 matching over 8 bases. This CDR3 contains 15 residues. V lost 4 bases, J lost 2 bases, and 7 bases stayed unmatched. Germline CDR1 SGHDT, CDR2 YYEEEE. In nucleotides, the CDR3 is TGTGCCAGCAGCCGGGAGGGCCACCCGCAAGAGACCCAGTACTTC. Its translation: CASSREGHPQETQYF.

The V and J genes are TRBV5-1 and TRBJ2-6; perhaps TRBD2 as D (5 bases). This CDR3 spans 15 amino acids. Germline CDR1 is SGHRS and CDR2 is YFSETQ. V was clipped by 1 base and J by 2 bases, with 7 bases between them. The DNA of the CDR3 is TGCGCCAGCAGCTTGTGGGAGCCTGGGGCCAACGTCCTGACTTTC. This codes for CASSLWEPGANVLTF. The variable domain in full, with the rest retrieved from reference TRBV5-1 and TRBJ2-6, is KAGVTQTPRYLIKTRGQQVTLSCSPISGHRSVSWYQQTPGQGLQFLFEYFSETQRNKGNFPGRFSGRQFSNSRSEMNVSTLELGDSALYLCASSLWEPGANVLTFGAGSRLTVL.

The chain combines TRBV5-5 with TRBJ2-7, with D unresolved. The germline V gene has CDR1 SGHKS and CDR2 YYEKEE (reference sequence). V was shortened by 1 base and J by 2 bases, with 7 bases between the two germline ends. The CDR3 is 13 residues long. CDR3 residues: CASSLLTPYEQYF. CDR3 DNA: TGTGCCAGCAGCTTGTTAACACCCTACGAGCAGTACTTC.

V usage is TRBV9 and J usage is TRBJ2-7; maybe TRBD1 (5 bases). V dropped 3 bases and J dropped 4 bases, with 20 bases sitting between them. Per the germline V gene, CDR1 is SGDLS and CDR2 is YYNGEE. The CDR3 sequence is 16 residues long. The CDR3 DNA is TGTGCCAGCAGCGCAGGGTTGGAGTCTGGCAGGTACGAGCAGTACTTC. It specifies CASSAGLESGRYEQYF.

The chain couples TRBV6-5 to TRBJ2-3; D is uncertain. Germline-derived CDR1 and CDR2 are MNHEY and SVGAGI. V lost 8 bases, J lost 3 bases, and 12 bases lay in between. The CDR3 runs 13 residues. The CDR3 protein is CASVTPNTDTQYF. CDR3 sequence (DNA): TGTGCCAGCGTGACTCCCAATACAGATACGCAGTATTTT.

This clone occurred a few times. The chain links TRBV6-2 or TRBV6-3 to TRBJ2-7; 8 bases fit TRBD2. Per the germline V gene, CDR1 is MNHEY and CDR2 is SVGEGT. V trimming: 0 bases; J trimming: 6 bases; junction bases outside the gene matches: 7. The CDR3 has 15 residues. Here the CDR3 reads CASSYSISGSPEQYF. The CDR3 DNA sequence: TGTGCCAGCAGTTACTCGATCAGCGGGAGCCCCGAGCAGTACTTC.

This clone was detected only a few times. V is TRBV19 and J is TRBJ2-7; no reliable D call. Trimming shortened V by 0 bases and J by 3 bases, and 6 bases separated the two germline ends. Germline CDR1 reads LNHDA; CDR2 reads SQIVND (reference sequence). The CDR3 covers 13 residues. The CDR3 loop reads CASSIEVDYEQYF. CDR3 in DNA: TGTGCCAGTAGTATAGAGGTAGACTACGAGCAGTACTTC.

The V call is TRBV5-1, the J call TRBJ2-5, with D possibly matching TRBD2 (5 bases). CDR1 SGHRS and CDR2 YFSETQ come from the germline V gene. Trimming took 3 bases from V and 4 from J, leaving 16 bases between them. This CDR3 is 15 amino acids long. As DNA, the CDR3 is TGCGCCAGCAGCTCCCCCGCCGGACTTTCAGAGACCCAGTACTTC. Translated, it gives CASSSPAGLSETQYF.

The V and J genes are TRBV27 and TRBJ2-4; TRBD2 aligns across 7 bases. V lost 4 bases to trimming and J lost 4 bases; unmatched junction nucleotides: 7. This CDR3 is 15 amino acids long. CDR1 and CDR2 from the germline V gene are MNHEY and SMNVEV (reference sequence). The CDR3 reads CASSSLGGGKNIQYF. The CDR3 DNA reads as TGTGCCAGCAGTTCCCTTGGGGGGGGGAAAAACATTCAGTACTTC.

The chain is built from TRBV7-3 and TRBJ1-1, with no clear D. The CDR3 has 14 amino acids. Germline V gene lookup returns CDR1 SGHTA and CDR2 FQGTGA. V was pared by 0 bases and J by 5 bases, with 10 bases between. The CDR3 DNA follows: TGTGCCAGCAGCTTAACAGGGAGTAGTACTGAAGCTTTCTTT. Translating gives CASSLTGSSTEAFF. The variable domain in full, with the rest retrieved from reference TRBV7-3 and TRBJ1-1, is GAGVSQTPSNKVTEKGKYVELRCDPISGHTALYWYRQSLGQGPEFLIYFQGTGAADDSGLPNDRFFAVRPEGSVSTLKIQRTERGDSAVYLCASSLTGSSTEAFFGQGTRLTVV.

This CDR3 reads CASTPTGGFSPLHF. The CDR3, as DNA: TGTGCCAGCACCCCGACAGGGGGCTTTTCACCCCTCCACTTT. V gene TRBV6-5 combines with J gene TRBJ1-6; TRBD1 matches 10 bases. The CDR3 runs 14 residues. The V and J ends lost 7 bases and 9 bases, in that order; junction bases with no gene match: 6. CDR1 and CDR2 (germline): MNHEY, SVGAGI.

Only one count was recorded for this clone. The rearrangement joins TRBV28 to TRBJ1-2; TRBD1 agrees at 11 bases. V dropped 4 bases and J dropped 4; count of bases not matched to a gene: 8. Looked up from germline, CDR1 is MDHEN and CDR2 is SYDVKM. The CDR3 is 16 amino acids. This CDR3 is CASSSPRTGGSYGYTF. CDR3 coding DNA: TGTGCCAGCAGTTCCCCCCGGACAGGGGGCTCCTATGGCTACACCTTC.

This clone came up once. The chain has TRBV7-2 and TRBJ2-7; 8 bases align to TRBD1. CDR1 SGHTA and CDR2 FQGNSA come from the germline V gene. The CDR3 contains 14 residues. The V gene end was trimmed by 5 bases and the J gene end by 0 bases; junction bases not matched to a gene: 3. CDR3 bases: TGTGCCAGCAGCCAGACAGGGGTCTCCTACGAGCAGTACTTC. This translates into CASSQTGVSYEQYF. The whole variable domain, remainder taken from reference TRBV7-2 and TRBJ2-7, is GAGVSQSPSNKVTEKGKDVELRCDPISGHTALYWYRQSLGQGLEFLIYFQGNSAPDKSGLPSDRFSAERTGGSVSTLTIQRTQQEDSAVYLCASSQTGVSYEQYFGPGTRLTVT.

The CDR3 DNA reads TGTGCCAGCCTCTCCAGACTAGCGGTTAACAATGAGCAGTTCTTC. Residues: CASLSRLAVNNEQFF. The chain employs TRBV28 and TRBJ2-1; 9 positions agree with TRBD2. The V gene end was trimmed by 8 bases and the J gene end by 5 bases; junction bases not matched to a gene: 10. CDR3 length: 15 residues. Looked up from germline, CDR1 is MDHEN and CDR2 is SYDVKM. Full variable domain (outside the CDR3, taken from reference TRBV28 and TRBJ2-1): DVKVTQSSRYLVKRTGEKVFLECVQDMDHENMFWYRQDPGLGLRLIYFSYDVKMKEKGDIPEGYSVSREKKERFSLILESASTNQTSMYLCASLSRLAVNNEQFFGPGTRLTVL.

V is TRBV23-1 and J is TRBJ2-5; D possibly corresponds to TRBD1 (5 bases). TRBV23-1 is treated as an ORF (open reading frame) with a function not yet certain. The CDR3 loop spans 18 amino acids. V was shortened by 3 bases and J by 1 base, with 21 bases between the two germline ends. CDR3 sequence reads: CASSHMGPYHHLQETQYF. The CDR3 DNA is TGCGCCAGCAGTCATATGGGGCCCTACCACCACCTCCAAGAGACCCAGTACTTC.

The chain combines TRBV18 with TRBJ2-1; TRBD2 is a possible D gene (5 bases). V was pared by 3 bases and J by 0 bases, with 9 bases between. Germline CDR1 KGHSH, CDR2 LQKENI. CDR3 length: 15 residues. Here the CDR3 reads CASSPRVSSYNEQFF. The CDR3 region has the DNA TGTGCCAGCTCACCGCGGGTGAGCTCCTACAATGAGCAGTTCTTC.

As DNA, the CDR3 is TGTGCCAGCAGCCGTGAGATCTACAATGAGCAGTTCTTC. Translating it yields CASSREIYNEQFF. This chain links TRBV3-1 (or the pseudogene TRBV3-2) with TRBJ2-1, with unresolved D. With 4 bases removed from V and 3 bases from J, the gap between germline ends came to 7 bases. Germline CDR1 reads LGHDT; CDR2 reads YNNKEL (reference sequence). The CDR3 is made up of 13 amino acids.

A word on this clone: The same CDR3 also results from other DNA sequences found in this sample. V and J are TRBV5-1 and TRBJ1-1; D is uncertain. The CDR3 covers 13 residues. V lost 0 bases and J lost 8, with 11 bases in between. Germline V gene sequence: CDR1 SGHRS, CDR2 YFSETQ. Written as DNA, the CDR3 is TGCGCCAGCAGCTTGGATGATAGCACCGAAGCTTTCTTT. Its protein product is CASSLDDSTEAFF.

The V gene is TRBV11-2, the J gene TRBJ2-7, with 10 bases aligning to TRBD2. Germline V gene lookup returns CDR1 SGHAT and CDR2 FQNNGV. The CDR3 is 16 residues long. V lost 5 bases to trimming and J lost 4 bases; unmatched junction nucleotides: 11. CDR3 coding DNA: TGTGCCAGCAGCGTACTTGCTAGCGGGAGCTGGTACGAGCAGTACTTC. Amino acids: CASSVLASGSWYEQYF.

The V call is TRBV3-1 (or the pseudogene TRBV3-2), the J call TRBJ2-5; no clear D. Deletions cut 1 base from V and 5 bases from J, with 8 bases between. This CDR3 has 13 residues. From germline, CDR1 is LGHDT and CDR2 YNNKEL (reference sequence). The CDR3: CASSQGATETQYF. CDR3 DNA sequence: TGTGCCAGCAGCCAAGGAGCGACGGAGACCCAGTACTTC.

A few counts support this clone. CDR3 loop: CASSLDRKGTGCTYEQYF. In DNA, the CDR3 is TGTGCCAGCAGCTTAGATCGAAAAGGGACAGGGTGCACCTACGAGCAGTACTTC. The chain is built from TRBV11-3 and TRBJ2-7, with TRBD1 matching over 9 bases. The J segment lost 2 bases and the V segment lost 0 bases, leaving 11 bases of the junction unmatched. Germline V gives CDR1 SGHNT, CDR2 YENEEA. The CDR3 has 18 amino acids.

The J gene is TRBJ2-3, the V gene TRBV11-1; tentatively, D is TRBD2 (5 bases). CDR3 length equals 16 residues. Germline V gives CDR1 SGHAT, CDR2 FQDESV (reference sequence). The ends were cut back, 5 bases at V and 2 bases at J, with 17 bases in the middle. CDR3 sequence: CASSRDHPGYTDTQYF. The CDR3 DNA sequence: TGTGCCAGCAGCCGAGACCATCCGGGGTACACAGATACGCAGTATTTT.